This TCR beta chain was recovered during a study of blood T cell repertoires in COVID-19. Overall study context: From T cells, B-cell-depleted T cells, or PBMCs came the material, which was cDNA or gDNA.

Assay used: immunoSEQ multiplex PCR; TCRdb lists only in-frame clones, some missing. This table has some 190,000 clones, 70% to 90% appearing once. CDR3 length: 16 residues. The junction had 12 bases not matched to a gene; V was cut back by 6 bases and J by 4 bases. Looked up from germline, CDR1 is SGHTA and CDR2 is FQGNSA. The sequenced sample consisted of peripheral blood. The chain employs TRBV7-2 and TRBJ2-1, with TRBD1 matching over 7 bases. This TCR derives from a man aged 60-69 years with acute or convalescent COVID-19. The CDR3 bases are TGTGCCAGCAGTCAAACCGGGACAGCGAGATACAATGAGCAGTTCTTC. Amino acid sequence: CASSQTGTARYNEQFF.